Detailed here is one TCR beta chain. These data are taken from a study of spatial heterogeneity in lung cancer. Study-wide context: The follow-up PBMC samples were sequenced whenever they were available. The median time to follow-up was 2 to 3 years after resection.

V gave up 0 bases and J gave up 1 base, with 10 bases separating them. Germline V gene lookup returns CDR1 MGHRA and CDR2 YSYEKL. The CDR3 is 16 amino acids. Time point specified: blood at routine non-recurrence follow-up after resection. TCRdb redid the calling of the 5' RACE reads with MiXCR, one entry per CDR3 protein. The sample records 95,000 to 120,000 distinct CDR3 sequences, 10% to 14% being singletons. The rearrangement joins TRBV4-1 to TRBJ2-1; D gene unclear. The specimen comprised PBMCs, sampled at follow-up. The clonotype originates from a female donor with early-stage non-small cell lung cancer. The chain's CDR3 is CASSQDGSRSYNEQFF. The CDR3 DNA follows: TGCGCCAGCAGCCAAGATGGAAGTCGATCCTACAATGAGCAGTTCTTC.